These T cell receptor beta chains were read from a single sample in a study of cytomegalovirus exposure and HLA in healthy donors. Assay used: immunoSEQ multiplex PCR; TCRdb lists only in-frame clones, some missing. Altogether 250,000 or so clones are present, roughly 84% being singletons, with the ten largest covering 12%. Sequencing was carried out using PBMCs. All receptors derive from a man younger than 35 in good health and CMV-seropositive. The CDR3 runs from the conserved cysteine through the conserved F or W. A D gene is named only where the DNA matches it firmly. Clone size is not always given. Where it is, it says once, few, many or a class for expanded clones.

V	length	J	size	D	CDR3	DNA
TRBV7-9	13	TRBJ1-1	once	.	CASSVGSGTEAFF	TGTGCCAGCAGCGTGGGATCGGGCACTGAAGCTTTCTTT
TRBV19	15	TRBJ2-1	.	TRBD2	CASSTGLANYNEQFF	TGTGCCAGTAGTACCGGACTAGCGAATTACAATGAGCAGTTCTTC
TRBV5-4	15	TRBJ1-1	.	.	CASSSRDNLNTEAFF	TGTGCCAGCAGCTCCCGGGACAACCTGAACACTGAAGCTTTCTTT
TRBV7-2	13	TRBJ2-1	.	TRBD1	CASSLTGDNEQFF	TGTGCCAGCAGCTTAACAGGGGACAATGAGCAGTTCTTC
TRBV6-1	15	TRBJ2-7	once	.	CASRLVGDSGYEQYF	TGTGCCAGCAGGTTGGTCGGGGACTCCGGCTACGAGCAGTACTTC
TRBV29-1	13	TRBJ2-7	.	TRBD1	CSVGTGDAYEQYF	TGCAGCGTTGGGACAGGGGATGCCTACGAGCAGTACTTC
TRBV9	17	TRBJ2-3	once	TRBD2	CASSEGDSGSTLDTQYF	TGTGCCAGCAGCGAGGGGGATAGCGGGAGTACTTTGGATACGCAGTATTTT
TRBV7-9	16	TRBJ2-7	.	TRBD1	CASSLIPDRPSYEQYF	TGTGCCAGCAGCTTAATCCCGGACAGGCCGTCCTACGAGCAGTACTTC
TRBV6-5	13	TRBJ2-3	.	.	CASSSPSTDTQYF	TGTGCCAGCAGTTCCCCCAGCACAGATACGCAGTATTTT
TRBV7-6	13	TRBJ1-1	.	.	CASSLSSNTEAFF	TGTGCCAGCAGCTTAAGTTCTAACACTGAAGCTTTCTTT
TRBV4-3	15	TRBJ1-2	.	TRBD1	CASSRNRGDSYGYTF	TGCGCCAGCAGCCGAAACAGGGGTGATAGTTATGGCTACACCTTC
TRBV29-1	11	TRBJ2-7	.	.	CSVVDSTRQYF	TGCAGCGTCGTCGACTCAACGAGGCAGTACTTC
TRBV7-2	15	TRBJ1-2	once	TRBD1	CASSHRTGESYGYTF	TGTGCCAGCAGCCACCGGACAGGCGAATCCTATGGCTACACCTTC
TRBV28	16	TRBJ1-5	.	.	CASSTLYDDSNQPQHF	TGTGCCAGCAGCACCCTATATGATGATAGCAATCAGCCCCAGCATTTT
TRBV5-8	17	TRBJ1-2	.	.	CASSLGAGSQLGYGYTF	TGTGCCAGCAGCTTGGGGGCAGGGAGCCAACTCGGCTATGGCTACACCTTC
TRBV27	13	TRBJ2-1	.	TRBD2	CASSYFPGGEQFF	TGTGCCAGCAGTTACTTCCCGGGAGGCGAGCAGTTCTTC
TRBV11-2	13	TRBJ2-2	.	.	CASGTLNTGELFF	TGTGCCAGCGGGACACTGAACACCGGGGAGCTGTTTTTT
TRBV7-9	13	TRBJ2-7	.	TRBD1	CASSWTGTYEQYF	TGTGCCAGCAGTTGGACAGGAACCTACGAGCAGTACTTC
TRBV28	12	TRBJ1-2	.	.	CASSLRHYGYTF	TGTGCCAGCAGTCTCAGGCACTATGGCTACACCTTC
TRBV6-5	15	TRBJ1-1	once	.	CASSYSKGVSSEAFF	TGTGCCAGCAGTTACTCGAAGGGGGTATCCTCTGAAGCTTTCTTT
TRBV27	17	TRBJ2-3	.	.	CASSLSRAASPTDTQYF	TGTGCCAGCAGTCTAAGTCGGGCGGCCAGCCCCACAGATACGCAGTATTTT
TRBV12-5	16	TRBJ2-7	.	TRBD1	CASGLRVRDSFYEQYF	TGTGCTAGTGGTTTGAGGGTCCGGGACAGTTTCTACGAGCAGTACTTC
TRBV27	14	TRBJ1-4	.	.	CASSEWTTNEKLFF	TGTGCCAGCAGTGAGTGGACAACTAATGAAAAACTGTTTTTT
TRBV30	18	TRBJ2-5	.	TRBD2	CAWSVRFSGRGPSETQYF	TGTGCCTGGAGTGTACGGTTTAGCGGGAGAGGCCCGAGTGAGACCCAGTACTTC
TRBV9	15	TRBJ2-1	.	TRBD2	CASSEGVAGAYEQFF	TGTGCCAGCAGCGAGGGGGTAGCGGGAGCATATGAGCAGTTCTTC
TRBV27	14	TRBJ2-7	.	.	CASRPHSRSYEQYF	TGTGCCAGCAGGCCCCATTCACGGTCCTACGAGCAGTACTTC
TRBV10-3	15	TRBJ2-7	.	.	CAISGGTNRGYEQYF	TGTGCCATCAGTGGAGGGACGAACCGGGGCTACGAGCAGTACTTC
TRBV5-1	15	TRBJ1-5	.	.	CASSLGGGSNQPQHF	TGCGCCAGCAGCTTAGGAGGGGGGAGCAATCAGCCCCAGCATTTT
TRBV9	13	TRBJ2-7	.	TRBD2	CASSAAGVGEQYF	TGTGCCAGCAGCGCAGCGGGAGTGGGTGAGCAGTACTTC
TRBV20-1	11	TRBJ1-1	.	.	CSAWLNTEAFF	TGCAGTGCGTGGCTGAACACTGAAGCTTTCTTT
TRBV18	15	TRBJ2-5	.	TRBD2	CASSPTSGPQETQYF	TGTGCCAGCTCACCGACTAGCGGGCCCCAAGAGACCCAGTACTTC
TRBV28	16	TRBJ2-7	.	.	CASSLGKLDEAYEQYF	TGTGCCAGCAGTTTAGGGAAGTTGGATGAGGCCTACGAGCAGTACTTC
TRBV4-2	18	TRBJ2-7	.	TRBD1	CASSQDPQGQRLSYEQYF	TGTGCCAGCAGCCAAGATCCACAGGGACAGAGATTATCCTACGAGCAGTACTTC
TRBV4-1	16	TRBJ1-2	.	.	CASSQDTIGTLDGYTF	TGCGCCAGCAGCCAAGATACAATCGGGACTCTCGATGGCTACACCTTC
TRBV10-3	15	TRBJ2-2	.	TRBD2	CAISGIAGAVGELFF	TGTGCCATCAGTGGAATAGCGGGAGCGGTCGGGGAGCTGTTTTTT
TRBV6-5	12	TRBJ2-7	.	.	CASSPRQDEQYF	TGTGCCAGCAGCCCGAGGCAGGACGAGCAGTACTTC
TRBV18	12	TRBJ2-3	.	.	CATSSGTDTQYF	TGTGCCACCTCCTCCGGCACAGATACGCAGTATTTT
TRBV2	12	TRBJ1-2	.	.	CATEPGFYGYTF	TGTGCCACAGAGCCGGGATTCTATGGCTACACCTTC
TRBV2	14	TRBJ1-3	.	.	CASELGGFGNTIYF	TGTGCCAGCGAATTAGGAGGGTTTGGAAACACCATATATTTT
TRBV5-6	17	TRBJ1-5	.	.	CASSLWLGRYSNQPQHF	TGTGCCAGCAGCTTGTGGCTAGGGCGGTATAGCAATCAGCCCCAGCATTTT
TRBV28	14	TRBJ2-3	.	.	CASSPFMGTDTQYF	TGTGCCAGCAGCCCTTTCATGGGGACAGATACGCAGTATTTT
TRBV5-4	14	TRBJ2-3	.	.	CASSLARSTDTQYF	TGTGCCAGCAGCTTGGCGCGCTCCACAGATACGCAGTATTTT
TRBV10-3	16	TRBJ2-3	.	TRBD2	CAISPGLAGVRDTQYF	TGTGCCATCAGTCCCGGACTAGCGGGAGTACGTGATACGCAGTATTTT
TRBV28	15	TRBJ1-5	.	.	CASSLQLGTNQPQHF	TGTGCCAGCAGCCTTCAACTGGGAACAAATCAGCCCCAGCATTTT
TRBV30	11	TRBJ2-1	once	.	CAWSVSNEQFF	TGTGCCTGGAGTGTCTCCAATGAGCAGTTCTTC
TRBV4-2	16	TRBJ2-2	.	.	CASSQDRGKNTGELFF	TGTGCCAGCAGCCAAGATAGGGGCAAGAACACCGGGGAGCTGTTTTTT
TRBV4-1	13	TRBJ2-4	.	.	CASSQETPSAQYF	TGCGCCAGCAGCCAAGAGACCCCTAGCGCTCAGTACTTC
TRBV18	15	TRBJ2-7	.	.	CASSPLAASSYEQYF	TGTGCCAGCTCACCCCTCGCTGCGAGCTCCTACGAGCAGTACTTC
TRBV18	19	TRBJ1-4	.	TRBD1	CASSPPGQGVSYFNEKLFF	TGTGCCAGCTCACCTCCGGGACAGGGGGTTTCTTATTTTAATGAAAAACTGTTTTTT
TRBV4-1	17	TRBJ1-2	.	TRBD1	CASSYQPGQGANYGYTF	TGCGCCAGCAGCTATCAGCCGGGACAGGGGGCAAACTATGGCTACACCTTC
TRBV11-2	17	TRBJ1-4	.	TRBD1	CASSLSTGLATNEKLFF	TGTGCCAGCAGCTTGTCGACAGGGTTAGCAACTAATGAAAAACTGTTTTTT
TRBV28	12	TRBJ1-5	.	.	CASSAGSQPQHF	TGTGCCAGCAGTGCAGGGTCGCAGCCCCAGCATTTT
TRBV6-5	15	TRBJ2-1	once	TRBD2	CASSRGGVSSNEQFF	TGTGCCAGCAGTCGCGGGGGAGTTTCTAGCAATGAGCAGTTCTTC
TRBV29-1	12	TRBJ2-7	.	TRBD2	CSVEDGGGEQYF	TGCAGCGTTGAAGACGGCGGGGGTGAGCAGTACTTC
TRBV7-2	11	TRBJ1-2	.	.	CASSLGQWMTF	TGTGCCAGCAGCTTAGGACAGTGGATGACCTTC